This T cell receptor beta chain stems from a study of glioma-infiltrating T cells after dendritic cell vaccination. Across the study: Three intradermal dendritic cell vaccine injections were given every two weeks.

A remark on this clone: Its cognate antigen is unknown.

Assay: immunoSEQ multiplex PCR; the TCRdb copy retains only in-frame clones and omits some. Among around 90,000 clones, over 75% were seen once, and the ten largest hold 2% to 2.5%. Study-wide points: No direct clonality-survival link was found; a diverse polyclonal response may matter. Patients with more pretreatment TILs had longer time to progression and survival.

Time point in this sample: after dendritic cell vaccination, including at tumor progression/relapse. Selection required adequate fresh-frozen tumor tissue plus more than two years' survival data. V was clipped by 3 bases and J by 3 bases, with 12 bases between them. Germline lookup yields CDR1 KGHSH and CDR2 LQKENI. There are 14 residues in the CDR3. The V and J genes are TRBV18 and TRBJ2-7; weak D call: TRBD1 (6 bases). Source: blood, taken after dendritic cell vaccination. This TCR was sampled from a human donor with glioblastoma. CDR3 sequence (DNA): TGTGCCAGCTCACCCGGACAGCTGCTCTACGAGCAGTACTTC. Translation: CASSPGQLLYEQYF.